The clone carrying this T cell receptor beta chain was seen repeatedly, ten times or more. This specimen belongs to a study of Graves' ophthalmopathy and Graves' hyperthyroidism. Scientists amplified the TCR beta CDR3 regions from RNA transcripts. HTBI primers served in a first-round RT-PCR, which a second-round multiplex PCR followed. TCRdb used MiXCR to reprocess the multiplex PCR reads, holding one entry per CDR3 protein. This repertoire shows approximately 480,000 distinct CDR3 sequences, over 13% found once; its top ten account for 8% to 10%. This CDR3 is built from 14 residues. With 5 bases clipped from V and 1 base from J, the junction kept 4 bases outside the gene matches. The V gene's germline CDR1 is MDHEN and CDR2 SYDVKM.

The sequencing sample was made of blood. The chain recombines TRBV28 with TRBJ2-5; 7 nucleotides line up with TRBD1. The sequence derives from a woman in her twenties or thirties with Graves' ophthalmopathy. The CDR3 sequence: CASSPDRVQETQYF. DNA for the CDR3: TGTGCCAGCAGTCCTGACAGGGTCCAAGAGACCCAGTACTTC.